This T cell receptor (beta chain) was found in a study of graft-versus-host responses after intestinal transplantation. Study information: Transplants were multivisceral, liver-intestinal, or isolated intestinal. Each patient got anti-thymocyte globulin induction, then tacrolimus and steroids for around three years.

To note about this clone: Its antigen is currently unknown.

Using immunoSEQ multiplex PCR, the repertoire was profiled, and TCRdb retains in-frame clones only, with some absent. The data hold 95,000 to 110,000 clones, with approximately 93% observed a single time. CDR3 length equals 13 residues. Germline V gives CDR1 SGHAT, CDR2 FQNNGV. V lost 1 base to trimming and J lost 4 bases, with 7 bases between them. This chain links TRBV11-2 with TRBJ1-2; D is undetermined. This TCR derives from a human donor who received an intestinal transplant. The sample was unstimulated CD8+ T cells sorted from spleen or lymph node cells, taken before intestinal transplant. This CDR3 is CASSLGRAYGYTF. CDR3 DNA sequence: TGTGCCAGCAGCTTAGGGAGAGCCTATGGCTACACCTTC.